This TCR beta chain was retrieved from a study of beta chain features in type 1 diabetes. Deletions cut 5 bases from V and 7 bases from J, with 15 bases between. Germline loops: CDR1 LNHNV, CDR2 YYDKDF (reference sequence). The CDR3 extends over 13 amino acids. Isolated RNA was reverse transcribed in full, so expressed TCRB transcripts were sequenced. Assay: immunoSEQ multiplex PCR; the TCRdb copy retains only in-frame clones and omits some. The sample has roughly 340,000 clones; roughly 12% are singletons. As for this clone: Its antigen is not identified.

The study, taken as a whole, reports: Type 1 diabetes patients showed a moderate but significant shortening of TCRB CDR3s in all four CD4+ subsets.

The chain recombines TRBV15 with TRBJ2-7; the D is unclear. This TCR was recovered from a woman younger than 30 with type 1 diabetes. Sequencing was performed on naive CD4+ T cells from blood. CDR3 loop: CATSATPIREQYF. CDR3 DNA: TGTGCCACCAGCGCCACCCCTATCCGTGAGCAGTACTTC.